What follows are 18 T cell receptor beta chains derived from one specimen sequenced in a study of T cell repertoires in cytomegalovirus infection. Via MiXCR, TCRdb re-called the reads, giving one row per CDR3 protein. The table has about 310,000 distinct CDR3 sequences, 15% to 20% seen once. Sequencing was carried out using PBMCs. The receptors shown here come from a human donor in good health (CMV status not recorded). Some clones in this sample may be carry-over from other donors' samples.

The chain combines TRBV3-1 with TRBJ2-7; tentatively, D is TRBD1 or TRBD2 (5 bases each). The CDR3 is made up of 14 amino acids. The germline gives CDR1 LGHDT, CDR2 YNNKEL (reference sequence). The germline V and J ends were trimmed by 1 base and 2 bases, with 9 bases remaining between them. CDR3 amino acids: CASSQGGMTYEQYF. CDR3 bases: TGTGCCAGCAGCCAAGGGGGGATGACCTACGAGCAGTACTTC.

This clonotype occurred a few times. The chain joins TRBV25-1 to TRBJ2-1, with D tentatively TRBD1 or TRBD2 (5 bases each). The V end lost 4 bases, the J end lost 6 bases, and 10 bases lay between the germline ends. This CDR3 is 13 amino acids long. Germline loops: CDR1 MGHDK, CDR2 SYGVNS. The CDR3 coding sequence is TGTGCCAGCAGTGCCGGGACCCTCAATGAGCAGTTCTTC. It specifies CASSAGTLNEQFF.

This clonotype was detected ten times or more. DNA of the CDR3: TGTGCCAGCAGCTTAACTAGCGGGGGGCTTCCCGGGGAGCTGTTTTTT. Translation gives CASSLTSGGLPGELFF. V and J are TRBV7-2 and TRBJ2-2; 12 nucleotides align to TRBD2. The V segment lost 2 bases and the J segment 6 bases; nucleotides outside the gene matches: 4. The germline gives CDR1 SGHTA, CDR2 FQGNSA. CDR3 size: 16 residues.

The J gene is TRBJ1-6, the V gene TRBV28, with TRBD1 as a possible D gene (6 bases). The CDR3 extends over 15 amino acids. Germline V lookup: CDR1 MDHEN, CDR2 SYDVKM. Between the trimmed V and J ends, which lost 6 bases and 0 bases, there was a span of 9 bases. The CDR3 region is CASRTGSSYNSPLHF. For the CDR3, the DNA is TGTGCCAGCAGAACAGGGAGCTCCTATAATTCACCCCTCCACTTT.

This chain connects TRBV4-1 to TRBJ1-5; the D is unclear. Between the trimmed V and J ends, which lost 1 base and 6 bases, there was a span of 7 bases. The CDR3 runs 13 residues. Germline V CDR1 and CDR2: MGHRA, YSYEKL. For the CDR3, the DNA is TGCGCCAGCAGCCAAGGACAATTTCAGCCCCAGCATTTT. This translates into CASSQGQFQPQHF.

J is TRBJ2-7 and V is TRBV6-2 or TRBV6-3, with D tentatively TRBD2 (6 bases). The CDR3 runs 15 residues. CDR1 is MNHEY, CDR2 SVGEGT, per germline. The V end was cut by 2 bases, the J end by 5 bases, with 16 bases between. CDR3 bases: TGTGCCAGCAGTTACCGTTCGGGGGTGCCGCACGAGCAGTACTTC. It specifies CASSYRSGVPHEQYF.

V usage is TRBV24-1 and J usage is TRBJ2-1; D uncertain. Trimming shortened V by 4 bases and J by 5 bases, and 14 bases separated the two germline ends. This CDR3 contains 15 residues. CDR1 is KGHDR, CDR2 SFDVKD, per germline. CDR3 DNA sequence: TGTGCCACCAGTGACACCAGGTACGGTCACAATGAGCAGTTCTTC. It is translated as CATSDTRYGHNEQFF.

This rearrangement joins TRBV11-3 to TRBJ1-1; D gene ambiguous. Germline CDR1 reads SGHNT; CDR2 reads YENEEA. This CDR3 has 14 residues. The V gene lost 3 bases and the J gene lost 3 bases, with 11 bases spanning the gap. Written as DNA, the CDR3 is TGTGCCAGCAGCTTTTACCGAGGGCACACTGAAGCTTTCTTT. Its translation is CASSFYRGHTEAFF.

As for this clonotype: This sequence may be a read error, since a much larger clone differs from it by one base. The CDR3: CASSKEGGLAGLHNEQFF. The DNA of the CDR3 is TGTGCCAGCAGTAAAGAGGGAGGATTAGCGGGGCTACACAATGAGCAGTTCTTC. The chain recombines TRBV6-2 or TRBV6-3 with TRBJ2-1; 8 bases match TRBD2. V dropped 5 bases and J dropped 5; count of bases not matched to a gene: 17. The CDR3 is 18 amino acids. Germline lookup yields CDR1 MNHEY and CDR2 SVGEGT.

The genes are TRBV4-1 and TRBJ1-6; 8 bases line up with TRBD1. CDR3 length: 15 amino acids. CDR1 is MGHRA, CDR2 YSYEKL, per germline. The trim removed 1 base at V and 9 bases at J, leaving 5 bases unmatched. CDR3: CASSQVDRGPSPLHF. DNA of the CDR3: TGCGCCAGCAGCCAAGTAGACAGGGGTCCTTCACCCCTCCACTTT.

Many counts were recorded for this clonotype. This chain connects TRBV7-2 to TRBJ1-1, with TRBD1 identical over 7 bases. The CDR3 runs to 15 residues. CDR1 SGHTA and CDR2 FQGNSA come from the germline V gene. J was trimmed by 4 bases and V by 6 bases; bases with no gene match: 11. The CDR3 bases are TGTGCCAGCAGTTACGACAGGGTTTTAGCCACTGAAGCTTTCTTT. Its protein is CASSYDRVLATEAFF.

In DNA form, the CDR3 reads TGTGCCAGCTCACCACTGAAAGGGGGAGGACCTCAAAAACTGTTTTTT. The encoded protein is CASSPLKGGGPQKLFF. The J gene is TRBJ1-4, the V gene TRBV18, with D perhaps TRBD1 (6 bases). Germline CDR1 and CDR2: KGHSH and LQKENI. Trimming shortened V by 1 base and J by 9 bases, and 18 bases separated the two germline ends. This CDR3 region has 16 residues.

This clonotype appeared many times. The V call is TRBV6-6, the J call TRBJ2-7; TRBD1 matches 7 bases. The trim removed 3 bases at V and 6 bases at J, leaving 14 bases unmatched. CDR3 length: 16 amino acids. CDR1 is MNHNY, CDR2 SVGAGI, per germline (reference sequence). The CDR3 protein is CASSYAPGTDRSEQYF. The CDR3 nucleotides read TGTGCCAGCAGTTATGCTCCCGGGACAGACCGTTCCGAGCAGTACTTC.

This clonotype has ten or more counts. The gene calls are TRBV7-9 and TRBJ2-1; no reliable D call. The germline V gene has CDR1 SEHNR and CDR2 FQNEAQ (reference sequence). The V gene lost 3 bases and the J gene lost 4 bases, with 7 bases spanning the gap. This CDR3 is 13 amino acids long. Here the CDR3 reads CASSFGDYNEQFF. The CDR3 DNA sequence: TGTGCCAGCAGCTTTGGAGATTACAATGAGCAGTTCTTC.

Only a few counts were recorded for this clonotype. The chain's CDR3 is CASSLQGGIQYF. The DNA of the CDR3 is TGTGCCAGCAGCTTACAGGGGGGCATTCAGTACTTC. V and J are TRBV14 and TRBJ2-4; 8 nucleotides agree with TRBD1. The V gene's germline CDR1 is SGHDN and CDR2 FVKESK. Trimming at V came to 5 bases and at J to 9 bases, leaving 3 bases not matched to a gene. The CDR3 is 12 amino acids.

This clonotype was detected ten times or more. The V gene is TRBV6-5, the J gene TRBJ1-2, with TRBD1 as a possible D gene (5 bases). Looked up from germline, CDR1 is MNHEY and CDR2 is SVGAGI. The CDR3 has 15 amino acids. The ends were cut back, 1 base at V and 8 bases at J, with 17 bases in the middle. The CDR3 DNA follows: TGTGCCAGCAGTTACTTCGAAAGGCCCACAGGAGGCTACACCTTC. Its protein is CASSYFERPTGGYTF.

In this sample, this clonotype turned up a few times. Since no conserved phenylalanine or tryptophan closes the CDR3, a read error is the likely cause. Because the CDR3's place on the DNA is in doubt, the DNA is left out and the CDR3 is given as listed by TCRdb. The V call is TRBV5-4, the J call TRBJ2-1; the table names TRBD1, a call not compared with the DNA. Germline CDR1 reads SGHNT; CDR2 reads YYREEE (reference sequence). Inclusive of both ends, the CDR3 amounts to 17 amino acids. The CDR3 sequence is CASSVGGSSESSPGGSI.

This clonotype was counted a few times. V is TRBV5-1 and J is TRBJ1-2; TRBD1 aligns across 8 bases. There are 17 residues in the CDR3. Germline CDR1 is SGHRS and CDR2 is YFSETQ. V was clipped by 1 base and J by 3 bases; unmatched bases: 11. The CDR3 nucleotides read TGCGCCAGCAGCTTGCGGGCGACAGGGGTGCTGGACTATGGCTACACCTTC. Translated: CASSLRATGVLDYGYTF.